The 19 T cell receptor beta chains below come from one sample, sequenced in a study of T cell responses to AZD1222 COVID-19 vaccine (dated by TCRdb to 2020 to 2023). The protocol used for the library was the immunoSEQ multiplex PCR assay. The table was pulled from immuneACCESS by TCRdb, which kept in-frame rearrangements only. Such tables lose some clones; where checked, under half of the loss comes from unresolved V genes, and the rest has no known cause. Here the sample has about 160,000 clones; roughly 90% occur a single time. Approximately 4.3% of the sample comes from the top ten. What the time point label conveys for this sample: about 28 days (+/-7) after the second vaccine dose. The material sequenced was peripheral blood, taken 28 days after the second AZD1222 dose. These receptors were obtained from an adult who received the AZD1222 COVID-19 vaccine.

V usage is TRBV24-1 and J usage is TRBJ1-2, with D tentatively TRBD1 (5 bases). Germline V gene data show CDR1 as KGHDR and CDR2 as SFDVKD. Trimming stripped 3 bases from V and 8 bases from J, with 24 bases between. The CDR3 sequence is 17 residues long. CDR3 bases: TGTGCCACCAGTGATGCATCCAGGGTTCGGAACTATGGCGGCTACACCTTC. This codes for CATSDASRVRNYGGYTF.

The chain has TRBV30 and TRBJ1-4, with a weak D call TRBD1 (6 bases). The CDR3 extends over 13 amino acids. The V gene's germline CDR1 is GTSNPN and CDR2 SVGIG (reference sequence). V lost 4 bases and J lost 8, with 14 bases in between. The chain's CDR3 is CAWTGTRVEKLFF. CDR3 nucleotides: TGTGCCTGGACGGGGACAAGGGTCGAAAAACTGTTTTTT.

This clone was detected once. J is TRBJ1-1 and V is TRBV6-2 or TRBV6-3; D is unresolved. Germline V gene sequence: CDR1 MNHEY, CDR2 SVGEGT. The CDR3 length is 13 residues. The V end was cut by 7 bases, the J end by 2 bases, with 11 bases between. The CDR3 region is CASTPWSNTEAFF. In nucleotides, the CDR3 is TGTGCCAGCACCCCGTGGAGCAACACTGAAGCTTTCTTT.

This clone turned up a few times. V is TRBV27 and J is TRBJ2-7; tentative D call: TRBD1 (5 bases). V dropped 10 bases and J dropped 7 bases, with 14 bases sitting between them. The CDR3 is 11 amino acids. Germline-derived CDR1 and CDR2 are MNHEY and SMNVEV (reference sequence). CDR3 DNA: TGTGCCACAGGGTGGGTTGGGGAGCAGTACTTC. It codes for CATGWVGEQYF.

The gene calls are TRBV6-6 and TRBJ1-1, with D tentatively TRBD1 (5 bases). V was clipped by 5 bases and J by 1 base, with 17 bases between them. CDR1 MNHNY and CDR2 SVGAGI come from the germline V gene (reference sequence). The length of the CDR3 is 16 residues. The CDR3, as DNA: TGTGCCAGCAGTAGATTATCCGGGACGGGGAACACTGAAGCTTTCTTT. Translation gives CASSRLSGTGNTEAFF.

The gene calls are TRBV7-2 and TRBJ1-1, with TRBD1 identical over 12 bases. The length of the CDR3 is 14 residues. Trimming at V came to 3 bases and at J to 10 bases, leaving 6 bases not matched to a gene. Per germline, CDR1 SGHTA and CDR2 FQGNSA. CDR3 amino acids: CASSFGTGGIGAFF. DNA for the CDR3: TGTGCCAGCAGCTTCGGGACAGGGGGCATAGGAGCTTTCTTT.

The chain employs TRBV11-2 and TRBJ1-1, with D uncertain. Trimming took off 5 bases at V and 0 bases at J, with 7 bases between the two ends. Germline V gene data show CDR1 as SGHAT and CDR2 as FQNNGV. This CDR3 region has 13 residues. CDR3 residues: CASSLQLNTEAFF. The DNA of the CDR3 is TGTGCCAGCAGCCTCCAACTGAACACTGAAGCTTTCTTT. Complete variable domain (other parts from reference TRBV11-2 and TRBJ1-1): EAGVAQSPRYKIIEKRQSVAFWCNPISGHATLYWYQQILGQGPKLLIQFQNNGVVDDSQLPKDRFSAERLKGVDSTLKIQPAKLEDSAVYLCASSLQLNTEAFFGQGTRLTVV.

This clone was detected a few times. The CDR3: CASSSDLTPLHF. Here the CDR3 DNA reads TGTGCCAGCAGTAGCGACCTGACTCCCCTCCACTTT. V usage is TRBV12-3 or TRBV12-4 and J usage is TRBJ1-6; D uncertain. The V end lost 5 bases, the J end lost 13 bases, and 12 bases lay between the germline ends. The CDR3 runs 12 residues.

Written as DNA, the CDR3 is TGTGCCAGCAGTACCACCCAGAACACTGAAGCTTTCTTT. Its translation is CASSTTQNTEAFF. V and J are TRBV6-5 and TRBJ1-1; unclear D gene. This CDR3 has 13 amino acids. The V gene lost 5 bases and the J gene lost 1 base, with 8 bases spanning the gap. Germline CDR1 reads MNHEY; CDR2 reads SVGAGI.

The gene calls are TRBV5-6 and TRBJ1-6; D perhaps matches TRBD1 (5 bases). The germline CDR1 and CDR2 sequences are SGHDT and YYEEEE. CDR3 length: 15 amino acids. The V gene lost 3 bases and the J gene lost 7 bases, with 14 bases spanning the gap. CDR3 bases: TGTGCCAGCAGCTATCTCGACAGAACCAATTCACCCCTCCACTTT. This codes for CASSYLDRTNSPLHF.

V is TRBV30 and J is TRBJ1-5; TRBD1 agrees at 7 bases. In germline, CDR1 is GTSNPN, CDR2 SVGIG (reference sequence). CDR3 length: 16 amino acids. V was pared by 6 bases and J by 2 bases, with 13 bases of the junction left unmatched. The CDR3 loop is CACRRQGSVRNQPQHF. The CDR3 DNA reads as TGTGCCTGTAGGAGACAGGGATCGGTACGCAATCAGCCCCAGCATTTT.

The chain joins TRBV6-5 to TRBJ2-5; D is uncertain. This CDR3 has 14 amino acids. Germline V CDR1 and CDR2: MNHEY, SVGAGI. Deletions cut 8 bases from V and 2 bases from J, with 15 bases between. CDR3 in DNA: TGTGCCAGCTCCCCAGTCAGCTTACAAGAGACCCAGTACTTC. It yields the protein CASSPVSLQETQYF.

J is TRBJ2-3 and V is TRBV4-2; 11 bases agree with TRBD2. CDR3 length: 16 residues. The J segment lost 3 bases and the V segment lost 4 bases, leaving 6 bases of the junction unmatched. In germline, CDR1 is LGHNA, CDR2 YNFKEQ. This CDR3 reads CASSLASGGLTDTQYF. CDR3 bases: TGTGCCAGCAGCCTCGCTAGCGGGGGGTTAACAGATACGCAGTATTTT.

This chain joins TRBV15 and TRBJ1-2; D unclear. Trimming stripped 0 bases from V and 5 bases from J, with 13 bases between. The CDR3 extends over 15 amino acids. The germline CDR1 and CDR2 sequences are LNHNV and YYDKDF (reference sequence). The CDR3 spells CATSRDQNNLYGYTF. The CDR3 nucleotides read TGTGCCACCAGCAGAGATCAGAATAACCTTTATGGCTACACCTTC.

V gene TRBV18 combines with J gene TRBJ1-2; D unclear. From germline, CDR1 is KGHSH and CDR2 LQKENI. CDR3 length equals 16 residues. Trimming cost V 3 bases and J 5 bases, with 19 bases left between them. The CDR3 DNA reads TGTGCCAGCTCACCCACTCGGATGACGAGCACGTATGGCTACACCTTC. Amino acids: CASSPTRMTSTYGYTF. The complete variable domain, with remaining parts taken from reference TRBV18 and TRBJ1-2, reads NAGVMQNPRHLVRRRGQEARLRCSPMKGHSHVYWYRQLPEEGLKFMVYLQKENIIDESGMPKERFSAEFPKEGPSILRIQQVVRGDSAAYFCASSPTRMTSTYGYTFGSGTRLTVV.

The table lists this clone with a few counts. The rearrangement uses TRBV7-2 and TRBJ1-2; 7 bases match TRBD1. This CDR3 contains 13 residues. V was clipped by 3 bases and J by 7 bases; unmatched bases: 5. Germline CDR1 and CDR2: SGHTA and FQGNSA. This chain's CDR3 is CASSFDRDGGYTF. In DNA, the CDR3 is TGTGCCAGCAGCTTCGACAGGGATGGTGGCTACACCTTC.

This chain joins TRBV12-3 or TRBV12-4 and TRBJ2-7; perhaps TRBD2 as D (6 bases). The CDR3 covers 13 residues. V shed 8 bases and J shed 2 bases, with 13 bases lying between them. The chain's CDR3 is CASRRGSTYEQYF. Here the CDR3 DNA reads TGTGCCAGCCGGAGGGGATCTACCTACGAGCAGTACTTC.

The J gene is TRBJ2-2, the V gene TRBV18, with D uncertain. The CDR3 is made up of 14 amino acids. V lost 5 bases to trimming and J lost 5 bases, with 12 bases between them. The germline gives CDR1 KGHSH, CDR2 LQKENI. The CDR3 DNA sequence: TGTGCCAGCTCAGCAAGGGTCGGGACCGGGGAGCTGTTTTTT. Translated: CASSARVGTGELFF.

A single count supports this clone. This chain links TRBV5-8 with TRBJ2-1; 7 bases are shared with TRBD1. Germline V CDR1 and CDR2: SGHTS, YDEGEE. V was pared by 3 bases and J by 0 bases, with 6 bases of the junction left unmatched. This CDR3 contains 16 residues. CDR3 residues: CASSYDRASSYNEQFF. As DNA, the CDR3 is TGTGCCAGCAGCTATGACAGGGCGAGCTCCTACAATGAGCAGTTCTTC.